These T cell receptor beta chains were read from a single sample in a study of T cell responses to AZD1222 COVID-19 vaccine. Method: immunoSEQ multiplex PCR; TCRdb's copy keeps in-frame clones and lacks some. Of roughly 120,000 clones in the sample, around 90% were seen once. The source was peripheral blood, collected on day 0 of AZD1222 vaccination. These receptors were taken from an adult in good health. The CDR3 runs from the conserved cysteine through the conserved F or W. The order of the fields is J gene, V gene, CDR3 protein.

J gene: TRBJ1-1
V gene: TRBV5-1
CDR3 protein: CASSFGDRGNTEAFF

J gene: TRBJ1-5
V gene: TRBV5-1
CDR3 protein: CASSLGPGGAQPQHF

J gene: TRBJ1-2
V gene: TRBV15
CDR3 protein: CATSSPGQGWGYTF

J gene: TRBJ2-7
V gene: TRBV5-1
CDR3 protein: CASSLARGTISYEQYF

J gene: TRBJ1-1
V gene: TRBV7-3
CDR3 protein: CASSPRKTIPTEAFF

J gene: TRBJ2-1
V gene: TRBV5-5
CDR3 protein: CASSWDRQWNEQFF

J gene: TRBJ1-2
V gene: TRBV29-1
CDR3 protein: CSGAGFLGVGTGGGYTF

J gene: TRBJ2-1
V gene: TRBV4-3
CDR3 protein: CASSPLLSYNEQFF

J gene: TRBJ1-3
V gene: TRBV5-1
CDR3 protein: CASSLVWGQGTGNTIYF

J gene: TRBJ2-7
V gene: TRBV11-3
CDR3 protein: CASNRRIVGSYEQYF

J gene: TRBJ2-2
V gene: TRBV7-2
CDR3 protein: CASSRASGRTGELFF

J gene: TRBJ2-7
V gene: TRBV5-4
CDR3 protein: CASSLGWSSYEQYF

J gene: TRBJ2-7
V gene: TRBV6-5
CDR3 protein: CASSYSGSYEQYF

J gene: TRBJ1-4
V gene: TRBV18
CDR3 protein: CASSPATNEKLFF

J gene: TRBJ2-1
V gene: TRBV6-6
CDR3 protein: CASSTGTGYNNEQFF

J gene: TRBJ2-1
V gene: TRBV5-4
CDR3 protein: CASSSGGGTYNEQFF

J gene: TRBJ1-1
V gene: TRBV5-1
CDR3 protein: CASSLGTGNEAFF

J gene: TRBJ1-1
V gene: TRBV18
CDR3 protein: CASSPLDRDTEAFF

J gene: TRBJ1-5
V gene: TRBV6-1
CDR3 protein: CASSEAGRRRGNQPQHF

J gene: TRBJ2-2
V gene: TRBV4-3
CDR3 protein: CASSDPDGNTGELFF

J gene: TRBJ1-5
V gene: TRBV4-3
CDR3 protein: CASSLNVGAGIRPQHF

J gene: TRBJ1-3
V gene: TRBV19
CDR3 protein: CASSIDLDSGNTIYF

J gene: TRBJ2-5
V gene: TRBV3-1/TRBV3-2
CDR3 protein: CASSQAGTAQETQYF

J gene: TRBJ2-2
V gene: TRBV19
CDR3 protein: CASSPISGRAGTGELFF

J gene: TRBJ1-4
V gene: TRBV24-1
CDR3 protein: CATAGTDNEKLFF

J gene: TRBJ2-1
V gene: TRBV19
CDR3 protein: CASSMDVSSYNEQFF

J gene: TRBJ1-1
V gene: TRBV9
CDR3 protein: CASSVADGNTEAFF

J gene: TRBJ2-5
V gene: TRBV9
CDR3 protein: CASSGSGAIQETQYF

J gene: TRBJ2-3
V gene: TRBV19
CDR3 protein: CASRGGSTDTQYF

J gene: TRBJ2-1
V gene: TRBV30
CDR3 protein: CAWSTHRGRDFNEQFF

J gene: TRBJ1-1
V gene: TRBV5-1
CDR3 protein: CASSSGQGNSEAFF

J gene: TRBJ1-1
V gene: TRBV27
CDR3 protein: CASSSQGLNTEAFF

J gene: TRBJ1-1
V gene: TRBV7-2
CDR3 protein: CASSFDRRREAFF

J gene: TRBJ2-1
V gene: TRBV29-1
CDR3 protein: CSVAGTSGSFYNEQFF

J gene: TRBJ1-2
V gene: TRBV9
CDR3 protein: CASVGHLYGYTF

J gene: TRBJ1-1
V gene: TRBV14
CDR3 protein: CASSRLGAVTEAFF

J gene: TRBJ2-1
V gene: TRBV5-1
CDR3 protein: CASSLKLAGGDYNEQFF

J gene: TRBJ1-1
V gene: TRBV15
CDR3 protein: CATSWTVNTEAFF

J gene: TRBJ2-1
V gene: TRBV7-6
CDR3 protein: CASSRVGSYNEQFF

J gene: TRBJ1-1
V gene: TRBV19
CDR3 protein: CASSIVQNTEAFF

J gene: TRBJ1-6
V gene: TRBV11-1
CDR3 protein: CASSLDGSPLHF